This TCR beta chain was sequenced in a study of T cells after yellow fever vaccination. Study results and caveats: A faster peak, day 5 versus 15, was reached by the weaker secondary response.

Germline V gene data show CDR1 as SSHAT and CDR2 as FNYEAQ (reference sequence). This CDR3 has 13 amino acids. Each CDR3 protein gets one entry after TCRdb re-called the 5' RACE reads with MiXCR. The data show around 260,000 distinct CDR3 sequences, with around 5.3% seen just once and less than 3.5% held by the top ten. This clonotype occurred a few times. Antigen specificity is unknown. At one of its ends the junction is not consistent with the germline gene, which may arise from a read error. Sequenced here: CD4+ T cells sorted from PBMCs, sampled on the day of the yellow fever booster vaccination. The source is a man between 18 and 35 years old who received the YFV17D yellow fever vaccine. The chain recombines TRBV7-7 with TRBJ1-1, with D unclear. The CDR3 here is CASSLNQNTEAFF. The CDR3 coding sequence is TGTGCTAGCAGCTTAAACCAGAACACTGAAGCTTTCTTT.